Presented here are 19 T cell receptor beta chains from one specimen sequenced in a study of T cell responses to AZD1222 COVID-19 vaccine. Clones were read by immunoSEQ multiplex PCR, and TCRdb kept only the in-frame ones, dropping some. Of 90,000 to 120,000 clones listed, more than 70% are singletons. The input for sequencing was peripheral blood, taken on day 0 of AZD1222 vaccination. Receptor source: an adult in good health.

V and J are TRBV11-3 and TRBJ2-2, with D uncertain. The CDR3 runs to 13 residues. Trimming removed 6 bases from V and 4 bases from J, with 9 bases in between. Germline V CDR1 and CDR2: SGHNT, YENEEA. In DNA, the CDR3 is TGTGCCAGCAGTTTTAGGCCCACCGGGGAGCTGTTTTTT. The encoded protein is CASSFRPTGELFF.

V is TRBV18 and J is TRBJ1-6; D call uncertain. Between the trimmed V and J ends, which lost 1 base and 7 bases, there was a span of 11 bases. The CDR3 consists of 15 residues. Germline CDR1 is KGHSH and CDR2 is LQKENI. In DNA, the CDR3 is TGTGCCAGCTCACCACGCGGTACAGCCAATTCACCCCTCCACTTT. This encodes CASSPRGTANSPLHF.

The chain is built from TRBV25-1 and TRBJ2-7, with D possibly matching TRBD1 (7 bases). Germline V gene lookup returns CDR1 MGHDK and CDR2 SYGVNS. The germline V and J ends were trimmed by 4 bases and 5 bases, with 21 bases remaining between them. CDR3 length equals 16 residues. The CDR3 nucleotides read TGTGCCAGCAGTGCCTCGGGGTCGGGCAGGGGGGACGAGCAGTACTTC. Protein product: CASSASGSGRGDEQYF.

The V call is TRBV7-9, the J call TRBJ2-1, with 7 positions matching TRBD2. The junction had 15 bases not matched to a gene; V was cut back by 8 bases and J by 5 bases. The CDR3 has 16 residues. Germline V lookup: CDR1 SEHNR, CDR2 FQNEAQ (reference sequence). The CDR3 DNA is TGTGCCAGCGAGAGGGGCGGGGGAAGGCCAAACAATGAGCAGTTCTTC. Encoded protein: CASERGGGRPNNEQFF.

The chain combines TRBV30 with TRBJ1-5; no definite D call. The CDR3 is 12 amino acids. V lost 2 bases to trimming and J lost 11 bases, with 13 bases between them. Germline CDR1 GTSNPN, CDR2 SVGIG (reference sequence). For the CDR3, the DNA is TGTGCCTGGAGTCTCAAGTCCGGGTCCCAGCATTTT. Amino acid sequence: CAWSLKSGSQHF.

The DNA of the CDR3 is TGTGCCAGCAGCGTGACTAGTAACGGCGAGCAGTACTTC. It encodes CASSVTSNGEQYF. V is TRBV7-3 and J is TRBJ2-7, with D possibly TRBD2 on 6 matching bases. The V gene lost 5 bases and the J gene lost 6 bases, with 14 bases spanning the gap. Germline V lookup: CDR1 SGHTA, CDR2 FQGTGA. This CDR3 contains 13 residues. The whole variable domain, filled in from reference TRBV7-3 and TRBJ2-7, reads GAGVSQTPSNKVTEKGKYVELRCDPISGHTALYWYRQSLGQGPEFLIYFQGTGAADDSGLPNDRFFAVRPEGSVSTLKIQRTERGDSAVYLCASSVTSNGEQYFGPGTRLTVT.

This clone was seen only a few times. V gene TRBV30 combines with J gene TRBJ1-5; the D gene is possibly TRBD1 (5 bases). Germline V gives CDR1 GTSNPN, CDR2 SVGIG (reference sequence). The CDR3 runs to 14 residues. Between the trimmed V and J ends, which lost 4 bases and 2 bases, there was a span of 12 bases. CDR3 residues: CAWNMGRGNQPQHF. CDR3 nucleotide sequence: TGTGCCTGGAATATGGGACGGGGCAATCAGCCCCAGCATTTT.

CDR3 sequence (DNA): TGTGCCAGCAGGGCCGGGGTTAAGAACACTGAAGCTTTCTTT. Its translation is CASRAGVKNTEAFF. The chain recombines TRBV6-5 with TRBJ1-1; D is undetermined. CDR1 MNHEY and CDR2 SVGAGI come from the germline V gene. V shed 6 bases and J shed 1 base, with 12 bases lying between them. CDR3 length: 14 amino acids.

The V and J genes are TRBV18 and TRBJ1-4; TRBD1 matches at 9 bases. The CDR3 spans 17 residues. Germline V lookup: CDR1 KGHSH, CDR2 LQKENI. V shed 4 bases and J 6 bases; nucleotides not matched to a gene: 12. The CDR3 DNA follows: TGTGCCAGCTCACTAGCGATCCAGACAGGGGGTGATGAAAAACTGTTTTTT. It specifies CASSLAIQTGGDEKLFF.

The chain carries TRBV28 and TRBJ1-4; 8 positions match TRBD1. The CDR3 has 13 amino acids. The germline V gene has CDR1 MDHEN and CDR2 SYDVKM. Trimming at V came to 7 bases and at J to 6 bases, leaving 4 bases not matched to a gene. DNA for the CDR3: TGTGCCAGCACCATCAGGGGGCATGAAAAACTGTTTTTT. It encodes CASTIRGHEKLFF.

V gene TRBV14 combines with J gene TRBJ2-5, with 11 positions matching TRBD1. The CDR3 loop spans 16 amino acids. Germline trimming cut 3 bases from V and 5 bases from J; bases unmatched to any gene: 8. Germline V gene sequence: CDR1 SGHDN, CDR2 FVKESK. The CDR3 region has the DNA TGTGCCAGCAGCCAGGTCGGACAGGGGGCGCTTGAGACCCAGTACTTC. This encodes CASSQVGQGALETQYF.

The chain has TRBV28 and TRBJ1-2; D unresolved. The CDR3 is 12 amino acids. The V end was cut by 5 bases, the J end by 4 bases, with 8 bases between. The germline CDR1 and CDR2 sequences are MDHEN and SYDVKM. CDR3 bases: TGTGCCAGCAGTCGGAGGAGCTATGGCTACACCTTC. Residues: CASSRRSYGYTF.

The V and J genes are TRBV21-1 and TRBJ2-2; the table's D call of TRBD2 was not tested on the DNA. TRBV21-1 is a pseudogene. This CDR3 region has 17 residues. The CDR3 spells CASSKESGGVPTGELFF. The CDR3 DNA sequence: TGTGCCAGCAGCAAAGAGTCGGGAGGGGTGCCGACCGGGGAGCTGTTTTTT.

V is TRBV5-6 and J is TRBJ1-1; no clear D. Per the germline V gene, CDR1 is SGHDT and CDR2 is YYEEEE. The CDR3 covers 16 residues. V was cut by 0 bases and J by 0 bases, with 12 bases left in between. The CDR3, as DNA: TGTGCCAGCAGCTTGGACAGTGAAGTCATGAACACTGAAGCTTTCTTT. This codes for CASSLDSEVMNTEAFF.

J is TRBJ1-1 and V is TRBV11-3, with D maybe TRBD1 (5 bases). Germline V lookup: CDR1 SGHNT, CDR2 YENEEA. The length of the CDR3 is 16 residues. The germline V and J ends were trimmed by 1 base and 7 bases, with 19 bases remaining between them. CDR3 in amino acids: CASSLGTSVGVGEAFF. The CDR3 region has the DNA TGTGCCAGCAGCTTAGGAACGTCGGTAGGGGTGGGTGAAGCTTTCTTT.

V and J are TRBV5-5 and TRBJ2-4; TRBD1 matches 9 bases. V trimming: 4 bases; J trimming: 7 bases; junction bases outside the gene matches: 9. The CDR3 has 15 residues. Germline CDR1 is SGHKS and CDR2 is YYEKEE (reference sequence). In nucleotides, the CDR3 is TGTGCCAGCAGCGTGGACAGGGGTTATGTTAACATTCAGTACTTC. It codes for CASSVDRGYVNIQYF.

This sequence joins TRBV19 and TRBJ1-5; D is unresolved. Per the germline V gene, CDR1 is LNHDA and CDR2 is SQIVND (reference sequence). This CDR3 has 18 residues. Deletions cut 8 bases from V and 3 bases from J, with 26 bases between. The CDR3 loop is CASQGRGTPAKANQPQHF. The CDR3 coding sequence is TGTGCCAGTCAAGGACGGGGAACGCCTGCCAAAGCCAATCAGCCCCAGCATTTT.

This chain uses TRBV12-3 or TRBV12-4 with TRBJ2-5, with TRBD2 as a possible D gene (6 bases). V lost 5 bases and J lost 3, with 10 bases in between. CDR3 length: 13 amino acids. CDR3 loop: CASSLGLKETQYF. The CDR3 coding sequence is TGTGCCAGCAGTCTGGGACTCAAAGAGACCCAGTACTTC.

The rearrangement uses TRBV18 and TRBJ2-2; no clear D. Germline CDR1 reads KGHSH; CDR2 reads LQKENI. The V gene lost 4 bases and the J gene lost 1 base, with 4 bases spanning the gap. CDR3 length: 13 residues. As DNA, the CDR3 is TGTGCCAGCTCACTAGAGAACACCGGGGAGCTGTTTTTT. This translates into CASSLENTGELFF.